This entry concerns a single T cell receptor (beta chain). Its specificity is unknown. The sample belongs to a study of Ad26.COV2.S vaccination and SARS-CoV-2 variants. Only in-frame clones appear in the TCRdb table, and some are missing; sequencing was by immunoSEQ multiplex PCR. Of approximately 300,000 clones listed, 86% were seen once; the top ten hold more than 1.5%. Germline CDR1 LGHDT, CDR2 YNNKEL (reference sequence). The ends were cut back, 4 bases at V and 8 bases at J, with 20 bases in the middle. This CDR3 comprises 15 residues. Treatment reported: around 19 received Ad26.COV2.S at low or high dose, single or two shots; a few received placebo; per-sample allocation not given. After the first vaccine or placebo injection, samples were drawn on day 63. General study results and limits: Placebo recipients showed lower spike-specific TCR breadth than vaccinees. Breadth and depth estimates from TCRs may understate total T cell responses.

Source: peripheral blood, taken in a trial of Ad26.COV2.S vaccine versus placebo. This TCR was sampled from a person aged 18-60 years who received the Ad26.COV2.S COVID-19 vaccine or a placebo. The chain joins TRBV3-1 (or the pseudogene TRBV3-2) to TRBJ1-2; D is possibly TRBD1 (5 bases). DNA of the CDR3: TGTGCCAGCAGCCTTTACTCCGGGGACCTCGTGGGCTACACCTTC. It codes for CASSLYSGDLVGYTF.